Sequencing of this TCR beta chain was carried out in a study of CD8+ T cells in alopecia areata. On the study more broadly: Those treated were given oral tofacitinib at 5 to 10 mg twice daily.

In this sample, this clone turned up a few times. The sequencing template was cDNA reverse transcribed from extracted RNA. Profiled with immunoSEQ multiplex PCR; TCRdb holds only in-frame clones, not every one. The sample contains 150,000 to 200,000 clones, more than 45% of which appear only once. Sample treatment: oral pan-JAK inhibitor, 5-10 mg twice daily. In germline, CDR1 is MNHEY, CDR2 SMNVEV (reference sequence). Unmatched junction bases numbered 5, after V lost 1 base and J lost 3 bases. CDR3 length equals 15 residues. The clonotype originates from a human donor with alopecia areata. The sequenced sample was CD4+ T cells sorted from blood, obtained at week 24, from a patient treated with tofacitinib. V and J are TRBV27 and TRBJ2-5, with 7 bases matching TRBD2. This CDR3 reads CASSLWAGVKETQYF. CDR3 nucleotides: TGTGCCAGCAGTTTATGGGCGGGGGTGAAAGAGACCCAGTACTTC.